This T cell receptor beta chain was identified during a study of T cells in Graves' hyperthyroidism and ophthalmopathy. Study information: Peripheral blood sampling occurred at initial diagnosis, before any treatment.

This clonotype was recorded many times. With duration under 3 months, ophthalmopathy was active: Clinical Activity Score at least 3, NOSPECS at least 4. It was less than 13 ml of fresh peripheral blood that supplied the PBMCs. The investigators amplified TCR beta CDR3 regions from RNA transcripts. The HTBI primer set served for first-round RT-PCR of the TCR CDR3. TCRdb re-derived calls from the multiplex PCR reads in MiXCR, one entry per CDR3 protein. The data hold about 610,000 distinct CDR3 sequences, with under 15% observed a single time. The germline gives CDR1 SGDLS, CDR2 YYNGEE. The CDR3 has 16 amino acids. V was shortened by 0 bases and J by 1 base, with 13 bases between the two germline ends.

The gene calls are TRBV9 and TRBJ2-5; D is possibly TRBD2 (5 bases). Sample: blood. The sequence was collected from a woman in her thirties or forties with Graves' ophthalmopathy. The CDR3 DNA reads TGTGCCAGCAGCGTAGCGAAAGGGCGGGCCCAAGAGACCCAGTACTTC. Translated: CASSVAKGRAQETQYF.